The rows below give T cell receptor beta chains drawn from one sample of a study of blood T cell repertoires in COVID-19. Libraries were prepared by immunoSEQ multiplex PCR; TCRdb keeps only in-frame clonotypes and omits some of them. The sample includes about 330,000 clones, approximately 85% of them seen just once. The sample consisted of peripheral blood. The receptors were gathered from a human donor in a cohort sampled during active COVID-19. The CDR3 runs from the conserved cysteine through the conserved F or W. D genes are given only for firm matches. Size values are once, few and many counts, or a class for expanded clones, and some rows have none.

D gene	J gene	V gene	clone size	CDR3 DNA	CDR3 protein
.	TRBJ2-1	TRBV5-1	.	TGCGCCAGCAGCCGGGGAGAAGCTGAGCAGTTCTTC	CASSRGEAEQFF
.	TRBJ2-4	TRBV15	.	TGTGCCACCAGCAGAGATAAGCTAAACATTCAGTACTTC	CATSRDKLNIQYF
.	TRBJ2-2	TRBV5-1	.	TGCGCCAGCAGCTTAAGACTCCAGATGAACACCGGGGAGCTGTTTTTT	CASSLRLQMNTGELFF
.	TRBJ2-2	TRBV13	few	TGTGCCAGCAGCTTACCAGGAATAGGCACCGGGGAGCTGTTTTTT	CASSLPGIGTGELFF
.	TRBJ1-6	TRBV30	.	TGTGCCTGGAACCCTAACAGGGATTCACCCCTCCACTTT	CAWNPNRDSPLHF
.	TRBJ2-2	TRBV5-1	.	TGCGCCAGCAGCTTGGGTTGGCGGGCCCCGTTCCTCAACTCGAACACCGGGGAGCTGTTTTTT	CASSLGWRAPFLNSNTGELFF
.	TRBJ1-3	TRBV5-1	.	TGCGCCAGCAGACAGGACAGCCGCCCCAGAAACACCATATATTTT	CASRQDSRPRNTIYF
TRBD1	TRBJ1-4	TRBV7-9	.	TGTGCCAGCAGCGTTTCCGGGACAGGGCATGAAAAACTGTTTTTT	CASSVSGTGHEKLFF
.	TRBJ1-1	TRBV9	.	TGTGCCAGCAGCGTATTATCTGGGGCCAACACTGAAGCTTTCTTT	CASSVLSGANTEAFF
.	TRBJ1-1	TRBV7-8	.	TGTGCCAGCGTCAGGGAAGGAACTGAAGCTTTCTTT	CASVREGTEAFF
.	TRBJ2-1	TRBV3-1/TRBV3-2	.	TGTGCCAGCAGCCAAGGACTAGGCGCCTACAATGAGCAGTTCTTC	CASSQGLGAYNEQFF
.	TRBJ2-3	TRBV3-1/TRBV3-2	once	TGTGCCAGCAGACTCGGGTTCACAGATACGCAGTATTTT	CASRLGFTDTQYF
TRBD2	TRBJ2-3	TRBV5-1	.	TGCGCCAGCAGGGGTTTGGCGGGGGCAGATACGCAGTATTTT	CASRGLAGADTQYF
.	TRBJ1-4	TRBV15	once	TGTGCCACCAGCAGGGATCAGGGTAGTGATGAAAAACTGTTTTTT	CATSRDQGSDEKLFF
.	TRBJ1-2	TRBV9	.	TGTGCCAGCAGCGTAGGGGACACGAGCTATGGCTACACCTTC	CASSVGDTSYGYTF
.	TRBJ1-3	TRBV25-1	.	TGTGCCAGCAGCAGGCCCCCTGACACCATATATTTT	CASSRPPDTIYF
TRBD2	TRBJ2-3	TRBV24-1	.	TGTGCCACCAGTGATTTGAACGGGGGGTACGGGACAGATACGCAGTATTTT	CATSDLNGGYGTDTQYF
.	TRBJ1-2	TRBV7-9	.	TGTGCCAGCAGTGATTCAGGGGCCTATGGCTACACCTTC	CASSDSGAYGYTF
TRBD1	TRBJ2-2	TRBV3-1/TRBV3-2	.	TGTGCCAGCAGCCTAGGACAGACAGGGTTGCACACCGGGGAGCTGTTTTTT	CASSLGQTGLHTGELFF
.	TRBJ2-5	TRBV20-1	.	TGCAGTGCTAGAGTTGGCGAGACCCAGTACTTC	CSARVGETQYF
TRBD2	TRBJ2-3	TRBV11-2	.	TGTGCCAGCAGAGGAAATAGCGGGGGAAGCACAGATACGCAGTATTTT	CASRGNSGGSTDTQYF
.	TRBJ2-2	TRBV7-6	.	TGTGCCAGCAGCTCTAGACAGGGAGGATTGGCCGGGGAGCTGTTTTTT	CASSSRQGGLAGELFF
.	TRBJ1-6	TRBV12-3/TRBV12-4	.	TGTGCCAGCAGTTCCCGGTCCCCACCCCTCCACTTT	CASSSRSPPLHF
.	TRBJ2-7	TRBV19	few	TGTGCCAGTAGGGACGGACCGGACTTTTCCGAGCAGTACTTC	CASRDGPDFSEQYF
.	TRBJ1-5	TRBV4-2	.	TGTGCCAGCAGCCAGGATAAGATCCAAGGCGGCCAGCCCCAGCATTTT	CASSQDKIQGGQPQHF
.	TRBJ2-4	TRBV7-9	.	TGTGCCAGCAGCTTAGAGGTGCAGGCTCAGTACTTC	CASSLEVQAQYF
.	TRBJ1-1	TRBV5-1	.	TGCGCCAGCAGCTTGGGAGCGAACACTGAAGCTTTCTTT	CASSLGANTEAFF
.	TRBJ1-4	TRBV12-3/TRBV12-4	.	TGTGCCAGCAGTTCCGAGAATGAAAAACTGTTTTTT	CASSSENEKLFF
TRBD1	TRBJ2-7	TRBV19	.	TGTGCCAGTAATCCGGGACAGGGTGCCCCCTACGAGCAGTACTTC	CASNPGQGAPYEQYF
.	TRBJ2-3	TRBV18	.	TGTGCCAGCTCACCACGAACAGAATCAGATACGCAGTATTTT	CASSPRTESDTQYF
TRBD2	TRBJ2-3	TRBV5-4	.	TGTGCCAGCAGCTCAAGCGGGGGGGTGAGGGATACGCAGTATTTT	CASSSSGGVRDTQYF
TRBD1	TRBJ2-7	TRBV5-6	few	TGTGCCAGCAGCCAACAGGGGAATATCTACGAGCAGTACTTC	CASSQQGNIYEQYF
.	TRBJ2-7	TRBV5-4	.	TGTGCCAGCAGCTTCAGTAGGTCGGGAGACGAGCAGTACTTC	CASSFSRSGDEQYF
.	TRBJ2-3	TRBV10-3	.	TGTGCCATCAGTGATAACAGGGTGACAGATACGCAGTATTTT	CAISDNRVTDTQYF
.	TRBJ2-2	TRBV27	.	TGTGCCAGCAGGACAGAAATGGGCGGGGAGCTGTTTTTT	CASRTEMGGELFF
.	TRBJ1-1	TRBV19	few	TGTGCCTCCCGAGGGCCGGGCCTCGAAGCTTTCTTT	CASRGPGLEAFF